The sample holds many counts of the clone carrying this T cell receptor beta chain. The TCR cDNA carried a universal primer site and UMIs from 5'RACE template switching. TCRdb reanalysed the 5' RACE reads using MiXCR and keeps one entry per CDR3 protein. The table includes more than 35,000 distinct CDR3 sequences, about 6.8% detected once. This entry belongs to a study of T cells after yellow fever vaccination. About the research overall: Fractions of limited cellularity were prepared by means of SMART-Seq v4 Ultra Low Input. Whole-study results and caveats: In post-booster samples, most primary-vaccination clones reappeared (just under 97% CD4, 75% to 90% CD8). Just a small share of clonotypes turned up in the CD4 compartment as well as the CD8 compartment.

Trimming took off 0 bases at V and 2 bases at J, with 12 bases between the two ends. Germline V gene sequence: CDR1 KGHSH, CDR2 LQKENI. There are 16 residues in the CDR3. The sequence was obtained from a man aged 25 to 40 who received the YFV17D yellow fever vaccine. Sample: CD8+ T cells not binding an NS4B(214-222) dextramer, sorted from PBMCs, taken 45 days after the yellow fever booster vaccination. The chain carries TRBV18 and TRBJ2-3; the D gene is possibly TRBD1 (6 bases). The CDR3 protein is CASSPPGTLYTDTQYF. CDR3 nucleotides: TGTGCCAGCTCACCACCCGGGACACTCTACACAGATACGCAGTATTTT.